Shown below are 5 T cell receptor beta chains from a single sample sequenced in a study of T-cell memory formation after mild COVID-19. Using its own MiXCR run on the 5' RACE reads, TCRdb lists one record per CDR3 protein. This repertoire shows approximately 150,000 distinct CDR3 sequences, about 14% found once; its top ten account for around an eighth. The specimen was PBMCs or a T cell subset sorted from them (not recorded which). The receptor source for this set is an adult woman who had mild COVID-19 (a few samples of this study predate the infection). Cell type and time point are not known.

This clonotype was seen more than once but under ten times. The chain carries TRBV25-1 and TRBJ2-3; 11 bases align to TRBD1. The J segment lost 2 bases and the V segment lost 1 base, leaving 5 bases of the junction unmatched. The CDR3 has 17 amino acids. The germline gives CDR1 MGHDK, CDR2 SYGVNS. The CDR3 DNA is TGTGCCAGCAGTGAATCCCGGGACAGGGGGAACACAGATACGCAGTATTTT. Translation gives CASSESRDRGNTDTQYF. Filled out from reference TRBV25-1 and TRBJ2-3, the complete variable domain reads EADIYQTPRYLVIGTGKKITLECSQTMGHDKMYWYQQDPGMELHLIHYSYGVNSTEKGDLSSESTVSRIRTEHFPLTLESARPSHTSQYLCASSESRDRGNTDTQYFGPGTRLTVL.

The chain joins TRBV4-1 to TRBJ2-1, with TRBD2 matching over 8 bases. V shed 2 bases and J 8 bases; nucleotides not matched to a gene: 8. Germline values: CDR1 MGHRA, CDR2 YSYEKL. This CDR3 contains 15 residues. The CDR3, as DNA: TGCGCCAGCAGCCAAAGGGCCGGGAGGGTCTATGAGCAGTTCTTC. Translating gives CASSQRAGRVYEQFF.

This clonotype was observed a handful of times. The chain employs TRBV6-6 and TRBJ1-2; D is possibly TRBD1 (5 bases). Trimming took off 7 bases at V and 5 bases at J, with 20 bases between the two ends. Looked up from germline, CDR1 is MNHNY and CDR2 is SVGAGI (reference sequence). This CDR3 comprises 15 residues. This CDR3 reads CASTYTGPEQYGYTF. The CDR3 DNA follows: TGTGCCAGCACCTATACGGGACCCGAACAGTATGGCTACACCTTC.

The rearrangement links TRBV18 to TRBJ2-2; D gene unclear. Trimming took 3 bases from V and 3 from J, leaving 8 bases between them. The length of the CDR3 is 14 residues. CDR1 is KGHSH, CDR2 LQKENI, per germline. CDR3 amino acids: CASSPLIDTGELFF. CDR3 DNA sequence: TGTGCCAGCTCACCTTTGATCGACACCGGGGAGCTGTTTTTT.

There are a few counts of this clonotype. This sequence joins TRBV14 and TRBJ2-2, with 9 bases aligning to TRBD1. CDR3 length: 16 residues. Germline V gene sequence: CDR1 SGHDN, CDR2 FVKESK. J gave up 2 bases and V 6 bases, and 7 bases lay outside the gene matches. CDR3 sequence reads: CASSPYRGHNTGELFF. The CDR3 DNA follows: TGTGCCAGCAGTCCCTACAGGGGGCACAACACCGGGGAGCTGTTTTTT.